This T cell receptor beta chain came from a study of T cell responses to AZD1222 COVID-19 vaccine. Overall study results and limits: Donor demographics were predominantly white British with a female majority; clonal diversity may be underestimated. Rises in breadth and depth of Spike-specific TCRs came after two AZD1222 doses. Unmutated variant regions are reportedly the target of nearly half of TCRs that are spike-specific.

Details on this clone: Its antigen is unknown.

Germline values: CDR1 SGHNT, CDR2 YYREEE (reference sequence). The CDR3 contains 13 residues. Trimming left V 4 bases short and J 5 bases short, with 11 bases between. The table came from immunoSEQ multiplex PCR; TCRdb's copy has only in-frame clones and leaves some out. Of 150,000 or so clones in the sample, about nine tenths were seen once. This sequence was found in an adult who received the AZD1222 COVID-19 vaccine. The chain links TRBV5-4 to TRBJ2-3, with TRBD2 as a possible D gene (7 bases). The sequences come from peripheral blood, collected 28 days after the second AZD1222 dose. The CDR3 loop reads CASSRGGEDTQYF. The DNA for the CDR3 is TGTGCCAGCAGCAGAGGGGGGGAAGATACGCAGTATTTT.